This is a list of T cell receptor beta chains from one sample in a study of T cells after yellow fever vaccination. One entry per CDR3 protein, called by TCRdb with MiXCR from the 5' RACE reads. The repertoire holds about 360,000 distinct CDR3 sequences, with more than 5.5% as singletons. This specimen was PBMCs, taken 5 days after the yellow fever booster vaccination. Source of these receptors: a man aged 25-45 years who received the YFV17D yellow fever vaccine. Each CDR3 is given with its conserved first and last residue. A D gene is named only where the DNA matches it firmly. Some rows have no size entry. The others give once, few or many, or a class for an expanded clone.

TGTGCCAGCAGCGGATTAGCGGGAAATACCGGGGAGCTGTTTTTT | CASSGLAGNTGELFF | few | TRBJ2-2 | TRBD2 | 15 | TRBV5-4
TGTGCCAGCTCATTAGAGCGGTCCTACGAGCAGTACTTC | CASSLERSYEQYF | many | TRBJ2-7 | . | 13 | TRBV5-1
TGCGCCAGCAGCTCACTACAGGGAAACAATGAGCAGTTCTTC | CASSSLQGNNEQFF | few | TRBJ2-1 | . | 14 | TRBV5-1
TGCAGCGTTGCCGTCTACTCTGGAAACACCATATATTTT | CSVAVYSGNTIYF | few | TRBJ1-3 | . | 13 | TRBV29-1
TGTGCCACCAGTGATACGTTAGCGGGGAACAATGAGCAGTTCTTC | CATSDTLAGNNEQFF | many | TRBJ2-1 | TRBD2 | 15 | TRBV24-1
TGTGCCAGTAGTAGGACAGGGGCTGAAGCTTTCTTT | CASSRTGAEAFF | few | TRBJ1-1 | TRBD1 | 12 | TRBV19
TGCGCCAGCAGCCGACTAGCTTCCGGGGAGCTGTTTTTT | CASSRLASGELFF | many | TRBJ2-2 | TRBD2 | 13 | TRBV5-1
TGTGCCAGTAGTATCCGGACTAGCGGGAGACCCTACGAGCAGTACTTC | CASSIRTSGRPYEQYF | few | TRBJ2-7 | TRBD2 | 16 | TRBV19
TGCAGTGCCCCCTCCGAGCGACTCACAGATACGCAGTATTTT | CSAPSERLTDTQYF | . | TRBJ2-3 | . | 14 | TRBV20-1
TGCGCCAGCAGCCAAGATAACGGTCCGACAGATACGCAGTATTTT | CASSQDNGPTDTQYF | many | TRBJ2-3 | . | 15 | TRBV4-3
TGCGCCAGCAGCTTGGAAGTGGCGGGCCTCTACGAGCAGTACTTC | CASSLEVAGLYEQYF | . | TRBJ2-7 | . | 15 | TRBV5-1
TGTGCCAGCAGTTTAGACGGGACTCCGAGGAATGAGCAGTTCTTC | CASSLDGTPRNEQFF | many | TRBJ2-1 | . | 15 | TRBV27
TGCAGTGCTAGGGCCACCAATGAAGGGACCCAGTACTTC | CSARATNEGTQYF | few | TRBJ2-5 | . | 13 | TRBV20-1
TGTGCCACCACGACTAGCGTGGGGGAAGAGACCCAGTACTTC | CATTTSVGEETQYF | few | TRBJ2-5 | TRBD2 | 14 | TRBV28
TGCAGCGTTGTTACGAGATACACCGGGGAGCTGTTTTTT | CSVVTRYTGELFF | many | TRBJ2-2 | . | 13 | TRBV29-1
TGTGCCATCAGTGAGGGCAGGGGGCTTGTTGGCTACACCTTC | CAISEGRGLVGYTF | . | TRBJ1-2 | TRBD1 | 14 | TRBV10-3
TGTGCCAGCAGCTTTGCCCTGGACTCCGGGGACGAGCAGTACTTC | CASSFALDSGDEQYF | . | TRBJ2-7 | . | 15 | TRBV7-9
TGCAGTGCTAGAGAAGACATTCAGTACTTC | CSAREDIQYF | . | TRBJ2-4 | . | 10 | TRBV20-1
TGTGCCAGCAGCGGTGGACTACTCTCCTACAATGAGCAGTTCTTC | CASSGGLLSYNEQFF | few | TRBJ2-1 | . | 15 | TRBV4-2